The present T cell receptor (beta chain) was sequenced within a study of Ad26.COV2.S vaccination and SARS-CoV-2 variants. The overall study: Intramuscular Ad26.COV2.S doses were given once or twice, 56 days apart. Study results and caveats: Vaccinees showed greater spike-specific TCR breadth than placebo recipients.

Points on this clone: Its antigen is currently unknown.

The CDR3 is made up of 13 amino acids. The germline V gene encodes CDR1 LGHNA and CDR2 YSLEER. With 0 bases removed from V and 7 bases from J, the gap between germline ends came to 7 bases. Sequencing used immunoSEQ multiplex PCR; TCRdb keeps in-frame clones, though not all of them. This sample has about 440,000 clones, with 90% found just once. Indicated treatment: roughly 20 received Ad26.COV2.S at low or high dose, single or two shots; about five received placebo; per-sample allocation not given. The investigators took samples on day 63 after the first vaccine or placebo injection. Aged 18-55 years, donor was enrolled in Boston in about 2020. Expression of Wuhan-strain SARS-CoV-2 spike came from the Ad26 vector that formed the vaccine.

This sequence was found in a person aged 18-60 years who received the Ad26.COV2.S COVID-19 vaccine or a placebo. V is TRBV4-3 and J is TRBJ2-1; D might be TRBD2 (5 bases). Sample: peripheral blood, taken in a trial of Ad26.COV2.S vaccine versus placebo. In nucleotides, the CDR3 is TGCGCCAGCAGCCAAGATGGGAGAAATGAGCAGTTCTTC. It translates to CASSQDGRNEQFF.